This entry lists 16 T cell receptor beta chains sequenced from one sample in a study of cytomegalovirus exposure and HLA in healthy donors. The PCR used 60 Vbeta and 13 Jbeta primers. Measured with immunoSEQ multiplex PCR; TCRdb has only the in-frame clones, and not every one. Of 150,000 to 200,000 clones in the sample, roughly 77% were seen once. Sequenced sample: PBMCs. The receptors were gathered from a man between 18 and 29 years old in good health and CMV-seropositive.

This chain joins TRBV6-1 and TRBJ2-7; 9 positions match TRBD1. Trimming took 2 bases from V and 0 from J; bases not matched to a gene: 8. CDR1 MNHNS and CDR2 SASEGT come from the germline V gene. The CDR3 length is 17 residues. In DNA form, the CDR3 reads TGTGCCAGCAGTGAACCTTTCCGGGACAGGGCCTCCTACGAGCAGTACTTC. This codes for CASSEPFRDRASYEQYF.

The chain is built from TRBV18 and TRBJ1-1; D gene ambiguous. The CDR3 consists of 14 residues. Germline V lookup: CDR1 KGHSH, CDR2 LQKENI. V lost 2 bases and J 7 bases, leaving 14 bases between the germline ends. The CDR3 nucleotides read TGTGCCAGCTCACCAGGCTCTGGGAGGAGTGAAGCTTTCTTT. It translates to CASSPGSGRSEAFF. The full variable domain, in which reference TRBV18 and TRBJ1-1 provide the parts outside the CDR3, is NAGVMQNPRHLVRRRGQEARLRCSPMKGHSHVYWYRQLPEEGLKFMVYLQKENIIDESGMPKERFSAEFPKEGPSILRIQQVVRGDSAAYFCASSPGSGRSEAFFGQGTRLTVV.

The V call is TRBV9, the J call TRBJ1-3, with D tentatively TRBD1 (5 bases). The CDR3 runs 15 residues. The ends were cut back, 3 bases at V and 4 bases at J, with 14 bases in the middle. The germline CDR1 and CDR2 sequences are SGDLS and YYNGEE. The CDR3: CASSAVPGGGNTIYF. DNA of the CDR3: TGTGCCAGCAGCGCCGTCCCCGGGGGAGGAAACACCATATATTTT.

The rearrangement uses TRBV5-8 and TRBJ2-7; D unclear. Per germline, CDR1 SGHTS and CDR2 YDEGEE. This CDR3 has 12 residues. The ends were cut back, 0 bases at V and 5 bases at J, with 6 bases in the middle. The CDR3 sequence: CASSLGRDEQYF. The DNA for the CDR3 is TGTGCCAGCAGCTTGGGACGGGACGAGCAGTACTTC.

The chain recombines TRBV9 with TRBJ1-4, with 11 bases that match TRBD1. V lost 3 bases, J lost 6 bases, and 1 base stayed unmatched. The CDR3 totals 14 residues. CDR1 SGDLS and CDR2 YYNGEE come from the germline V gene. The CDR3 DNA follows: TGTGCCAGCAGCGCGGACAGGGGGCATGAAAAACTGTTTTTT. Protein sequence: CASSADRGHEKLFF.

The genes are TRBV5-1 and TRBJ2-7, with TRBD2 identical over 12 bases. CDR1 and CDR2 (germline): SGHRS, YFSETQ. Trimming removed 4 bases from V and 0 bases from J; junction bases left unmatched: 5. This CDR3 is built from 16 residues. This CDR3 is CASSLRLAGVSYEQYF. The CDR3 DNA sequence: TGCGCCAGCAGCCTCCGACTAGCGGGAGTCTCCTACGAGCAGTACTTC. Supplemented by reference TRBV5-1 and TRBJ2-7, the full variable domain reads KAGVTQTPRYLIKTRGQQVTLSCSPISGHRSVSWYQQTPGQGLQFLFEYFSETQRNKGNFPGRFSGRQFSNSRSEMNVSTLELGDSALYLCASSLRLAGVSYEQYFGPGTRLTVT.

The CDR3: CASSFRDRGPDGYTF. For the CDR3, the DNA is TGTGCCAGCAGTTTCCGGGACAGGGGTCCGGATGGCTACACCTTC. The chain recombines TRBV28 with TRBJ1-2, with 10 bases lining up with TRBD1. The CDR3 runs to 15 residues. CDR1 and CDR2 from the germline V gene are MDHEN and SYDVKM. With V trimmed by 3 bases and J by 6 bases, 7 bases remained unmatched.

V usage is TRBV7-3 and J usage is TRBJ2-7; 8 bases align to TRBD1. The CDR3 has 14 residues. Trimming removed 5 bases from V and 7 bases from J; junction bases left unmatched: 10. Germline V gene lookup returns CDR1 SGHTA and CDR2 FQGTGA. In DNA form, the CDR3 reads TGTGCCAGCAGCCGTACGACAGGGGCGGGGGAGCAGTACTTC. It yields the protein CASSRTTGAGEQYF.

V and J are TRBV5-4 and TRBJ1-4, with 7 bases identical to TRBD1. The CDR3 totals 16 residues. Looked up from germline, CDR1 is SGHNT and CDR2 is YYREEE (reference sequence). After removal of 4 bases from V and 7 bases from J, the junction contained 13 bases not matched to a gene. The CDR3 sequence: CASSNYLGQRVEKLFF. The CDR3, as DNA: TGTGCCAGCAGCAACTATTTGGGACAGCGGGTTGAAAAACTGTTTTTT.

This clone was observed a handful of times. This chain links TRBV4-1 with TRBJ2-5; 7 bases match TRBD2. The tail of the sequence fits TRBJ2-7 better, so the J call may be wrong. The CDR3 is 17 residues long. Germline lookup yields CDR1 MGHRA and CDR2 YSYEKL. CDR3 loop: CASSQIFGGSSSYEQYF. In DNA form, the CDR3 reads TGCGCCAGCAGCCAAATTTTCGGCGGGAGCAGCTCCTACGAGCAGTACTTC.

V usage is TRBV9 and J usage is TRBJ1-4; unclear D gene. Trimming left V 4 bases short and J 8 bases short, with 21 bases between. This CDR3 is 16 amino acids long. In germline, CDR1 is SGDLS, CDR2 YYNGEE. The CDR3 DNA sequence: TGTGCCAGCAGCTTCTCCTCCGGGAGGGAAGGGGAAAAACTGTTTTTT. It yields the protein CASSFSSGREGEKLFF. The entire variable domain, with the rest obtained from reference TRBV9 and TRBJ1-4, is as follows: DSGVTQTPKHLITATGQRVTLRCSPRSGDLSVYWYQQSLDQGLQFLIQYYNGEERAKGNILERFSAQQFPDLHSELNLSSLELGDSALYFCASSFSSGREGEKLFFGSGTQLSVL.

This sequence joins TRBV30 and TRBJ1-1, with D possibly matching TRBD1 (5 bases). CDR1 and CDR2 (germline): GTSNPN, SVGIG (reference sequence). Trimming stripped 0 bases from V and 0 bases from J, with 8 bases between. The CDR3 covers 14 residues. The CDR3 here is CAWSVGLMNTEAFF. In nucleotides, the CDR3 is TGTGCCTGGAGTGTGGGGCTCATGAACACTGAAGCTTTCTTT.

V and J are TRBV30 and TRBJ2-5, with 9 bases that match TRBD2. CDR1 is GTSNPN, CDR2 SVGIG, per germline (reference sequence). CDR3 size: 15 residues. V gave up 3 bases and J gave up 3 bases; unmatched junction bases: 8. CDR3 sequence reads: CAWSSGGREKETQYF. The CDR3, as DNA: TGTGCCTGGAGCAGCGGGGGGCGAGAAAAAGAGACCCAGTACTTC.

V is TRBV4-1 and J is TRBJ2-7, with 12 bases that match TRBD1. Unmatched junction bases numbered 6, after V lost 6 bases and J lost 6 bases. Germline assignment: CDR1 MGHRA and CDR2 YSYEKL. The CDR3 totals 14 residues. The CDR3 reads CASSLGTGGSEQYF. The CDR3 DNA sequence: TGCGCCAGCAGTCTCGGGACAGGGGGCAGCGAGCAGTACTTC.

The chain links TRBV27 to TRBJ1-2, with 8 positions matching TRBD1. Germline trimming cut 5 bases from V and 0 bases from J; bases unmatched to any gene: 5. Germline CDR1 is MNHEY and CDR2 is SMNVEV (reference sequence). The CDR3 loop spans 15 amino acids. The DNA for the CDR3 is TGTGCCAGCAGTCCGCAGACAGGGGCTAACTATGGCTACACCTTC. Amino acids: CASSPQTGANYGYTF.

The gene calls are TRBV7-3 and TRBJ2-1; D is unresolved. The V end was cut by 1 base, the J end by 0 bases, with 10 bases between. CDR3 length equals 16 residues. The germline V gene encodes CDR1 SGHTA and CDR2 FQGTGA. This CDR3 reads CASSLIGGSSYNEQFF. The CDR3 coding sequence is TGTGCCAGCAGCTTAATTGGCGGAAGCTCCTACAATGAGCAGTTCTTC. Based on the CDR3 plus reference TRBV7-3 and TRBJ2-1, the full variable domain is GAGVSQTPSNKVTEKGKYVELRCDPISGHTALYWYRQSLGQGPEFLIYFQGTGAADDSGLPNDRFFAVRPEGSVSTLKIQRTERGDSAVYLCASSLIGGSSYNEQFFGPGTRLTVL.